A few counts support the clone carrying this T cell receptor (beta chain). Its antigen is unidentified. The data are from a study of T cell repertoires in cytomegalovirus infection. About the study: Public TCR beta signatures provided an indication of both CMV infection and a matching HLA type.

Findings of the study overall: Dominating the ex vivo response were HLA-C-restricted CMV-specific TCR beta clonotypes. The cumulative frequency of public TCR beta families identified carriers of CMV plus the relevant HLA.

Trimming removed 2 bases from V and 3 bases from J, with 14 bases in between. CDR1 and CDR2 (germline): MNHEY, SMNVEV (reference sequence). The CDR3 is 15 amino acids. In TCRdb, the reads were re-called with MiXCR into one record per CDR3 protein. This table holds about 230,000 distinct CDR3 sequences, under 25% found once. This receptor was taken from a human donor in good health (CMV status not recorded). Some clones in this sample may be carry-over from other donors' samples. This rearrangement joins TRBV27 to TRBJ2-7; D is ambiguous. The sequencing input was CD8+ T cells from PBMCs. CDR3 amino acids: CASSLVSLRNYEQYF. In DNA, the CDR3 is TGTGCCAGCAGTTTAGTTTCCCTCCGGAACTACGAGCAGTACTTC.